The following is a T cell receptor (beta chain) sequence with its context. This entry comes from a study of blood T cell repertoires in COVID-19. Recruitment covered over 20 US areas and drew participants whose ages spanned roughly 18 to 89 years. Original processing methods: Estimation of nucleated cell counts was performed using reference gene primer amplification. Measured with immunoSEQ multiplex PCR; TCRdb has only the in-frame clones, and not every one. That table supplies the V and J calls and clone size; D and trimming were determined from the DNA. The sample gives under 450,000 clones, approximately 89% of which show up once; about 0.83% is in the top ten. This sequence originates from a woman in her thirties or forties who had been exposed to COVID-19. The specimen sequenced was PBMCs or T cells enriched from blood (not recorded which).

CDR3 nucleotides: TGTGCCTGGAGTAGGGGACAGGGGACCTACCGGGATTATGGCAGCAATCAGCCCCAGCATTTT. This gives the protein CAWSRGQGTYRDYGSNQPQHF. The rearrangement uses TRBV30 and TRBJ1-5; 10 bases match TRBD1. The germline CDR1 and CDR2 sequences are GTSNPN and SVGIG (reference sequence). Trimming at V came to 2 bases and at J to 1 base, leaving 20 bases not matched to a gene. CDR3 size: 21 residues.